Each of the 22 T cell receptor beta chains below was sequenced from the same sample in a study of cytomegalovirus exposure and HLA in healthy donors (dated by TCRdb to 2017 to 2019). Receptors were amplified or captured by the immunoSEQ multiplex PCR assay. A mixture of 60 forward primers for TCR Vbeta segments and 13 reverse primers for TCR Jbeta segments was used in the multiplex PCR. The table was pulled from immuneACCESS by TCRdb, which kept in-frame rearrangements only. Such tables lose some clones; where checked, under half of the loss comes from unresolved V genes, and the rest has no known cause. The sample includes 90,000 to 150,000 clones, with 70% to 80% observed a single time. The top ten constitute roughly a sixth of the sample. The sequenced sample was PBMCs. Receptor source: a man aged 45-65 years in good health and CMV-seropositive.

V usage is TRBV10-3 and J usage is TRBJ2-1; 11 bases line up with TRBD2. This CDR3 has 16 amino acids. V shed 6 bases, J shed 2 bases, and the junction held 6 bases outside the gene matches. CDR1 is ENHRY and CDR2 is SYGVKD in the germline V gene. The chain's CDR3 is CAIRDASGGTYNEQFF. CDR3 DNA sequence: TGTGCCATCAGAGACGCTAGCGGGGGGACCTACAATGAGCAGTTCTTC.

V gene TRBV6-5 combines with J gene TRBJ2-7, with 9 nucleotides matching TRBD2. V lost 2 bases to trimming and J lost 4 bases; unmatched junction nucleotides: 6. CDR3 length equals 15 residues. CDR1 is MNHEY, CDR2 SVGAGI, per germline. The CDR3 coding sequence is TGTGCCAGCAGTTACCCAGCGGGAGGATCGTACGAGCAGTACTTC. Translation gives CASSYPAGGSYEQYF.

To note about this clone: One junction end disagrees with the germline gene, perhaps due to a read error. The rearrangement links TRBV2 to TRBJ2-1, with D perhaps TRBD1 (6 bases). This CDR3 is 13 amino acids long. Germline CDR1 is SNHLY and CDR2 is FYNNEI. The CDR3 sequence: CACSRQENNEQFF. CDR3 DNA sequence: TGTGCCTGCAGCAGACAGGAGAACAATGAGCAGTTCTTC. The variable domain in full, with the rest retrieved from reference TRBV2 and TRBJ2-1, is EPEVTQTPSHQVTQMGQEVILRCVPISNHLYFYWYRQILGQKVEFLVSFYNNEISEKSEIFDDQFSVERPDGSNFTLKIRSTKLEDSAMYFCACSRQENNEQFFGPGTRLTVL.

As DNA, the CDR3 is TGTGCCAGCAGTTTGTTTTGGGGACAGTCGAATTCACCCCTCCACTTT. This translates into CASSLFWGQSNSPLHF. This chain uses TRBV27 with TRBJ1-6; TRBD1 agrees at 7 bases. V dropped 3 bases and J dropped 7; count of bases not matched to a gene: 9. The CDR3 is made up of 16 amino acids. Per germline, CDR1 MNHEY and CDR2 SMNVEV (reference sequence).

J is TRBJ1-2 and V is TRBV5-1; TRBD1 matches at 8 bases. CDR1 SGHRS and CDR2 YFSETQ come from the germline V gene. The junction had 7 bases not matched to a gene; V was cut back by 3 bases and J by 6 bases. CDR3 size: 14 residues. CDR3 loop: CASSSTQGANGYTF. CDR3 DNA: TGCGCCAGCAGCTCAACGCAGGGGGCGAATGGCTACACCTTC.

The V call is TRBV27, the J call TRBJ1-2; D unclear. The CDR3 runs 14 residues. CDR1 is MNHEY, CDR2 SMNVEV, per germline (reference sequence). V lost 3 bases and J 5 bases, leaving 13 bases between the germline ends. The CDR3: CASSFAGLRYGYTF. CDR3 nucleotides: TGTGCCAGCAGTTTTGCGGGGTTGAGGTATGGCTACACCTTC.

CDR3 amino acids: CASRPRAGNEKLFF. In DNA form, the CDR3 reads TGTGCCAGCAGGCCCAGGGCGGGGAATGAAAAACTGTTTTTT. The chain uses TRBV6-5 and TRBJ1-4, with a tentative D call TRBD1 (5 bases). Germline CDR1 is MNHEY and CDR2 is SVGAGI. The CDR3 is made up of 14 amino acids. Trimming took off 6 bases at V and 5 bases at J, with 13 bases between the two ends.

This clone has a single count. The chain recombines TRBV4-2 with TRBJ1-4, with 10 bases aligning to TRBD1. After removal of 4 bases from V and 2 bases from J, the junction contained 7 bases not matched to a gene. CDR3 length: 17 amino acids. Germline CDR1 and CDR2: LGHNA and YNFKEQ. In nucleotides, the CDR3 is TGTGCCAGCAGCCGGGACAGGGGCTTAAGGACTAATGAAAAACTGTTTTTT. It is translated as CASSRDRGLRTNEKLFF.

The V gene is TRBV29-1, the J gene TRBJ1-2; maybe TRBD1 (6 bases). This CDR3 spans 12 amino acids. V shed 5 bases and J shed 8 bases, with 15 bases lying between them. Germline CDR1 is SQVTM and CDR2 is ANQGSEA. The DNA for the CDR3 is TGCAGCGTTACACAGGGATACGACGGCTACACCTTC. Protein product: CSVTQGYDGYTF.

The rearrangement uses TRBV7-6 and TRBJ2-7, with 7 bases aligning to TRBD2. This CDR3 has 13 residues. Germline CDR1 and CDR2: SGHVS and FNYEAQ. With V trimmed by 5 bases and J by 2 bases, 3 bases remained unmatched. CDR3 residues: CASSPGGTYEQYF. Written as DNA, the CDR3 is TGTGCCAGCAGCCCGGGAGGCACCTACGAGCAGTACTTC.

This clone has more than one count but fewer than ten. The genes are TRBV25-1 and TRBJ2-5, with 7 bases matching TRBD2. Germline V gives CDR1 MGHDK, CDR2 SYGVNS. This CDR3 spans 15 amino acids. Trimming at V came to 4 bases and at J to 4 bases, leaving 9 bases not matched to a gene. The CDR3 DNA sequence: TGTGCCAGCAGTGTAGGGGCGGGAGTCCGAGAGACCCAGTACTTC. This translates into CASSVGAGVRETQYF.

V is TRBV13 and J is TRBJ2-5, with a weak D call TRBD2 (5 bases). Trimming took 5 bases from V and 3 from J, leaving 10 bases between them. The germline V gene encodes CDR1 PRHDT and CDR2 FYEKMQ (reference sequence). There are 13 residues in the CDR3. CDR3: CASSEGAEETQYF. CDR3 sequence (DNA): TGTGCCAGCAGCGAGGGAGCAGAAGAGACCCAGTACTTC.

CDR3 DNA sequence: TGTGCCAGCAGTGAAGGGCAGGGAACACCCTACAATGAGCAGTTCTTC. It yields the protein CASSEGQGTPYNEQFF. This chain connects TRBV2 to TRBJ2-1, with D maybe TRBD1 (5 bases). V was clipped by 1 base and J by 2 bases, with 12 bases between them. This CDR3 has 16 residues. Germline V CDR1 and CDR2: SNHLY, FYNNEI.

The chain couples TRBV29-1 to TRBJ1-3; D remains ambiguous. This CDR3 has 15 amino acids. Deletions cut 7 bases from V and 0 bases from J, with 16 bases between. Germline V gene lookup returns CDR1 SQVTM and CDR2 ANQGSEA. CDR3 region: CSARNGQVSGNTIYF. In DNA form, the CDR3 reads TGCAGCGCCCGGAATGGTCAGGTCTCTGGAAACACCATATATTTT.

This clone showed up just once. The chain combines TRBV7-2 with TRBJ2-7, with 9 positions matching TRBD2. Germline V lookup: CDR1 SGHTA, CDR2 FQGNSA. Germline trimming cut 2 bases from V and 9 bases from J; bases unmatched to any gene: 8. The CDR3 has 14 residues. Written as DNA, the CDR3 is TGTGCCAGCAGCTTATCTGCGGGGGGGCCCAGGCAGTACTTC. It specifies CASSLSAGGPRQYF.

A few counts support this clone. The chain carries TRBV6-4 and TRBJ1-2; D is unclear. The V end lost 5 bases, the J end lost 1 base, and 11 bases lay between the germline ends. Looked up from germline, CDR1 is MRHNA and CDR2 is SNTAGT. The CDR3 extends over 14 amino acids. This CDR3 reads CASSQSPDNYGYTF. The DNA of the CDR3 is TGTGCCAGCAGTCAGTCTCCCGATAACTATGGCTACACCTTC.

The chain is built from TRBV7-9 and TRBJ2-1, with TRBD1 as a possible D gene (6 bases). This CDR3 spans 16 amino acids. V gave up 5 bases and J gave up 2 bases, with 16 bases separating them. Germline values: CDR1 SEHNR, CDR2 FQNEAQ (reference sequence). CDR3 nucleotide sequence: TGTGCCAGCAGCCCAGCCAGGGGTTCGGCCTACAATGAGCAGTTCTTC. Its translation: CASSPARGSAYNEQFF.

The rearrangement joins TRBV5-1 to TRBJ2-5, with 10 bases identical to TRBD1. J lost 6 bases, V lost 3 bases, and 8 bases had no gene match. This CDR3 spans 15 amino acids. From germline, CDR1 is SGHRS and CDR2 YFSETQ. CDR3 bases: TGCGCCAGCAGCTCTCCCGGGACAGGGGTAAAGACCCAGTACTTC. Translated: CASSSPGTGVKTQYF.

This chain connects TRBV6-5 to TRBJ2-1; 8 positions agree with TRBD2. The CDR3 sequence is 16 residues long. Germline trimming cut 4 bases from V and 6 bases from J; bases unmatched to any gene: 11. CDR1 is MNHEY and CDR2 is SVGAGI in the germline V gene. In DNA, the CDR3 is TGTGCCAGCAGTTCCCCGTTTCGGGAGGGGTTCAATGAGCAGTTCTTC. This gives the protein CASSSPFREGFNEQFF.

The V gene is TRBV5-1, the J gene TRBJ2-1, with 14 bases fitting TRBD2. The germline V gene encodes CDR1 SGHRS and CDR2 YFSETQ. The CDR3 loop spans 16 amino acids. V trimming: 2 bases; J trimming: 7 bases; junction bases outside the gene matches: 5. CDR3: CASSLGTSGSENEQFF. Written as DNA, the CDR3 is TGCGCCAGCAGCTTAGGGACTAGCGGGAGTGAAAATGAGCAGTTCTTC.

The genes are TRBV6-1 and TRBJ2-1; 11 nucleotides match TRBD2. This CDR3 region has 14 residues. The germline gives CDR1 MNHNS, CDR2 SASEGT. The V and J ends lost 8 bases and 3 bases, in that order; junction bases with no gene match: 3. The CDR3 reads CASSGLAVYNEQFF. CDR3 sequence (DNA): TGTGCCAGCTCGGGACTAGCGGTCTACAATGAGCAGTTCTTC.

The CDR3 DNA reads TGCGCCAGCAGCTTAGGGACAGGGGGCCAAGAGACCCAGTACTTC. Translating gives CASSLGTGGQETQYF. This sequence joins TRBV5-1 and TRBJ2-5, with TRBD1 matching 11 bases. V shed 2 bases, J shed 1 base, and the junction held 1 base outside the gene matches. CDR3 size: 15 residues. The germline V gene encodes CDR1 SGHRS and CDR2 YFSETQ.